The text below deals with one TCR beta chain. The antigen is unknown. RNA was extracted and reverse transcribed into cDNA as the sequencing template. Generated by immunoSEQ multiplex PCR, the TCRdb table keeps only in-frame clones and is missing some. The sample lists roughly 220,000 clones, 35% to 40% occurring once. This entry comes from a study of CD8+ T cells in alopecia areata. Broader study findings: The study found TCR sharing across patients less clear than in mice, possibly for HLA reasons.

The length of the CDR3 is 16 residues. Trimming pared 5 bases from V and 7 bases from J, leaving 24 bases between. Germline-derived CDR1 and CDR2 are SGHNT and YENEEA. The treatment denotes: oral pan-JAK inhibitor, 5-10 mg twice daily. The chain is built from TRBV11-3 and TRBJ2-7; D unresolved. The TCR sequence derives from a human donor with alopecia areata. The sample here was CD4+ T cells sorted from blood, taken at week 34, from a patient treated with tofacitinib. The CDR3 sequence is CASSPKEAGRTWEQYF. CDR3 bases: TGTGCCAGCAGCCCCAAAGAAGCTGGACGCACGTGGGAGCAGTACTTC.